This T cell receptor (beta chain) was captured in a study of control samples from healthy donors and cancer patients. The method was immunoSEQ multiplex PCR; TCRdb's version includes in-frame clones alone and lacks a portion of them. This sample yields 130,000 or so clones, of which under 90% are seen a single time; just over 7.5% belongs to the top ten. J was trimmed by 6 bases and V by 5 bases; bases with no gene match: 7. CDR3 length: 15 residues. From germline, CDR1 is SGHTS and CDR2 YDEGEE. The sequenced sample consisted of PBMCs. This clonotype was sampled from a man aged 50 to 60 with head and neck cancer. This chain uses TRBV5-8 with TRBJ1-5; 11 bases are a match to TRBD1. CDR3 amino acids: CASSSDRGPGQPQHF. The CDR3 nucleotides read TGTGCCAGCAGTTCGGACAGGGGGCCGGGTCAGCCCCAGCATTTT.